Listed here are 29 T cell receptor beta chains from one sample, sequenced in a study of naive and memory T cell subsets (dated by TCRdb to the late 2010s). Library preparation employed 5' RACE. For sequencing, an Illumina MiSeq was employed. The ligated cDNA was amplified in four rounds of PCR with nested alpha and beta constant region primers together with the SP2 primer. Using fastp at Q25 and MiXCR, TCRdb reprocessed the public reads and kept productive beta chains. Each CDR3 protein gets just one entry, which takes the most common genes and DNA from the rows behind it. Present in this sample are 58,000 or so distinct CDR3 sequences, about 8.3% of which were seen just once. Jointly, the top ten make up more than 7.5% of the sample. A robust, sensitive protocol for the amplification, sequencing and analysis of TCRs was described in the study, in which 3' ligation of a UMI-containing oligonucleotide to TCR cDNA was used.

These receptors all stem from a female donor in good health.

Only one count was recorded for this clonotype. A much larger clone lies a single base off, so this may be a read error. The rearrangement joins TRBV4-1 to TRBJ1-1; D remains ambiguous. From germline, CDR1 is MGHRA and CDR2 YSYEKL. The V end lost 1 base, the J end lost 8 bases, and 11 bases lay between the germline ends. CDR3 length: 13 residues. CDR3 nucleotides: TGCGCCAGCAGCCAAGTTCTTTATATAGAAGCTTTCTTT. Protein product: CASSQVLYIEAFF.

This clonotype has a count of ten or more. The rearrangement links TRBV7-2 to TRBJ1-2; no firm D call. The CDR3 runs to 11 residues. CDR1 is SGHTA and CDR2 is FQGNSA in the germline V gene. Trimming stripped 2 bases from V and 8 bases from J, with 6 bases between. The CDR3 nucleotides read TGTGCCAGCAGCTTACTGCGGGGCTACACCTTC. This codes for CASSLLRGYTF.

The gene calls are TRBV28 and TRBJ1-2, with D tentatively TRBD1 (5 bases). Trimming removed 1 base at V and 12 bases at J, with 18 bases between. The length of the CDR3 is 14 residues. The germline V gene encodes CDR1 MDHEN and CDR2 SYDVKM. In DNA, the CDR3 is TGTGCCAGCAGTTTATTTGGGGCAGGGAAAGGCGACACCTTC. Translating it yields CASSLFGAGKGDTF.

This clonotype was detected a few times. This chain uses TRBV19 with TRBJ2-7; 9 bases agree with TRBD1. Germline assignment: CDR1 LNHDA and CDR2 SQIVND (reference sequence). CDR3 length: 15 residues. The V segment lost 5 bases and the J segment 3 bases; nucleotides outside the gene matches: 8. Written as DNA, the CDR3 is TGTGCCAGTAGTGGACCGGGACAGGGACACTACGAGCAGTACTTC. Amino acid sequence: CASSGPGQGHYEQYF.

This clonotype was found many times. In nucleotides, the CDR3 is TGTGCCAGCAGTCAAGGACGGAACTATGGCTACACCTTC. It specifies CASSQGRNYGYTF. The gene calls are TRBV6-5 and TRBJ1-2, with D uncertain. CDR1 is MNHEY and CDR2 is SVGAGI in the germline V gene. The germline V and J ends were trimmed by 5 bases and 2 bases, with 9 bases remaining between them. CDR3 length: 13 residues.

There are many counts of this clonotype. The chain uses TRBV13 and TRBJ1-5; 7 bases align to TRBD1. Germline CDR1 and CDR2: PRHDT and FYEKMQ (reference sequence). Unmatched junction bases numbered 6, after V lost 0 bases and J lost 7 bases. This CDR3 is 15 amino acids long. The CDR3 DNA is TGTGCCAGCAGCTTAGGGCAGGGGGACGGGCAGCCCCAGCATTTT. Translating gives CASSLGQGDGQPQHF.

This clonotype was counted at least ten times. The rearrangement joins TRBV5-1 to TRBJ2-5, with 7 bases lining up with TRBD2. This CDR3 region has 15 residues. The germline gives CDR1 SGHRS, CDR2 YFSETQ. Trimming cost V 7 bases and J 1 base; bases outside gene matches: 10. CDR3 in amino acids: CASQRGLGPQETQYF. The CDR3 nucleotides are TGCGCCAGCCAAAGAGGACTAGGCCCCCAAGAGACCCAGTACTTC.

In this sample, this clonotype turned up many times. The chain is built from TRBV20-1 and TRBJ2-7, with unresolved D. The CDR3 is 14 residues long. The germline gives CDR1 DFQATT, CDR2 SNEGSKA (reference sequence). The V end lost 3 bases, the J end lost 1 base, and 13 bases lay between the germline ends. CDR3 amino acids: CSARPPGSSYEQYF. As DNA, the CDR3 is TGCAGTGCTAGGCCCCCCGGCAGTTCCTACGAGCAGTACTTC.

For this clonotype: This sequence may be a read error, since a much larger clone differs from it by one base. The chain has TRBV6-1 and TRBJ1-2; a weak D match, TRBD1 (5 bases). CDR1 and CDR2 (germline): MNHNS, SASEGT. The CDR3 spans 18 residues. CDR3 sequence reads: CASSEHLLFGQGGYGDTF. The CDR3 nucleotides are TGTGCCAGCAGTGAACATCTCCTTTTCGGGCAGGGAGGGTATGGCGACACCTTC.

J is TRBJ1-3 and V is TRBV7-8; D is possibly TRBD1 (5 bases). Trimming took off 5 bases at V and 4 bases at J, with 18 bases between the two ends. The CDR3 is 16 amino acids. CDR1 is SGHVS and CDR2 is FQNEAQ in the germline V gene. CDR3 sequence (DNA): TGTGCCAGCAGCCCTCTGACCGGGACCTTGGGAAACACCATATATTTT. Its translation: CASSPLTGTLGNTIYF.

This clonotype was observed at least ten times. V usage is TRBV12-3 or TRBV12-4 and J usage is TRBJ1-1; D gene ambiguous. The CDR3 has 11 residues. The V and J ends lost 5 bases and 11 bases respectively, with 12 bases between them. The CDR3: CASSRGISAFF. CDR3 nucleotides: TGTGCCAGCAGTAGAGGGATCTCGGCTTTCTTT.

This chain connects TRBV7-2 to TRBJ2-5; the D is unclear. Germline V gene sequence: CDR1 SGHTA, CDR2 FQGNSA. This CDR3 spans 13 amino acids. With 3 bases removed from V and 10 bases from J, the gap between germline ends came to 15 bases. The CDR3 spells CASSLDLPVVQYF. The CDR3 region has the DNA TGTGCCAGCAGCTTGGACCTCCCCGTCGTCCAGTACTTC.

This clonotype was found many times. This sequence joins TRBV6-2 or TRBV6-3 and TRBJ1-2, with D hard to call. CDR1 is MNHEY and CDR2 is SVGEGT in the germline V gene. CDR3 length: 14 amino acids. Trimming removed 0 bases from V and 4 bases from J, with 9 bases in between. This CDR3 reads CASSYSEIGYGYTF. CDR3 DNA sequence: TGTGCCAGCAGTTACTCTGAAATCGGCTATGGCTACACCTTC.

This clonotype was recorded at least ten times. The chain joins TRBV20-1 to TRBJ2-5; D assignment may be TRBD1 or TRBD2 (6 bases each). Germline V gene data show CDR1 as DFQATT and CDR2 as SNEGSKA (reference sequence). Trimming left V 6 bases short and J 1 base short, with 18 bases between. This CDR3 has 15 residues. CDR3 in DNA: TGCAGTGCCCATTCCGTCGGGGGCCTCCAAGAGACCCAGTACTTC. Translated, it gives CSAHSVGGLQETQYF.

This clonotype was seen a handful of times. V is TRBV29-1 and J is TRBJ2-1; no reliable D call. V dropped 4 bases and J dropped 7 bases, with 8 bases sitting between them. The CDR3 is made up of 11 amino acids. Germline V CDR1 and CDR2: SQVTM, ANQGSEA. The CDR3 nucleotides are TGCAGCGTTGTTACCCCTAATGAGCAGTTCTTC. Amino acids: CSVVTPNEQFF.

This clonotype came up a few times. The V call is TRBV10-3, the J call TRBJ2-1; either TRBD1 or TRBD2 may fit D (5 bases each). Germline assignment: CDR1 ENHRY and CDR2 SYGVKD. Deletions cut 4 bases from V and 7 bases from J, with 8 bases between. The CDR3 extends over 12 amino acids. The CDR3 DNA is TGTGCCATCAGTGGAGGGGTGAATGAGCAGTTCTTC. It specifies CAISGGVNEQFF.

This clonotype was detected a few times. This chain uses TRBV6-2 or TRBV6-3 with TRBJ2-1; TRBD2 aligns across 9 bases. Germline CDR1 and CDR2: MNHEY and SVGEGT. This CDR3 contains 15 residues. Germline trimming cut 4 bases from V and 1 base from J; bases unmatched to any gene: 2. The CDR3: CASSLAGESYNEQFF. Here the CDR3 DNA reads TGTGCCAGCAGTTTAGCGGGGGAGTCCTACAATGAGCAGTTCTTC.

This clonotype came up many times. The V gene is TRBV29-1, the J gene TRBJ1-1; tentatively, D is TRBD1 (6 bases). The CDR3 runs to 10 residues. In germline, CDR1 is SQVTM, CDR2 ANQGSEA. Trimming shortened V by 7 bases and J by 10 bases, and 13 bases separated the two germline ends. CDR3 coding DNA: TGCAGCGCTGGACAGCGTCGAGCTTTCTTT. Translating gives CSAGQRRAFF. Looking up the rest from reference TRBV29-1 and TRBJ1-1 gives the full variable domain: SAVISQKPSRDICQRGTSLTIQCQVDSQVTMMFWYRQQPGQSLTLIATANQGSEATYESGFVIDKFPISRPNLTFSTLTVSNMSPEDSSIYLCSAGQRRAFFGQGTRLTVV.

This clonotype was seen ten or more times. The V and J genes are TRBV5-6 and TRBJ2-2; D tentatively fits TRBD1 or TRBD2 (5 bases each). From germline, CDR1 is SGHDT and CDR2 YYEEEE. Deletions cut 1 base from V and 0 bases from J, with 10 bases between. The CDR3 covers 16 residues. CDR3 DNA: TGTGCCAGCAGCTTGTATCTGGGGGCGAACACCGGGGAGCTGTTTTTT. This codes for CASSLYLGANTGELFF.

This clonotype was recorded a few times. The V call is TRBV27, the J call TRBJ2-7; no clear D gene. Trimming pared 8 bases from V and 0 bases from J, leaving 11 bases between. CDR3 length equals 13 residues. Germline loops: CDR1 MNHEY, CDR2 SMNVEV (reference sequence). The CDR3 DNA follows: TGTGCCAGCGGAGTATTGAGCTCCTACGAGCAGTACTTC. It yields the protein CASGVLSSYEQYF.

This clonotype was observed many times. This rearrangement joins TRBV29-1 to TRBJ1-2; 7 nucleotides align to TRBD1. The ends lost 6 bases at V and 4 bases at J; junction bases unmatched: 8. The CDR3 is made up of 13 amino acids. Germline assignment: CDR1 SQVTM and CDR2 ANQGSEA. CDR3 protein: CSVRDSSLYGYTF. CDR3 sequence (DNA): TGCAGCGTGAGGGACAGCTCGCTCTATGGCTACACCTTC.

This clonotype was seen ten or more times. V usage is TRBV12-3 or TRBV12-4 and J usage is TRBJ1-2; D is unresolved. V lost 5 bases, J lost 4 bases, and 14 bases lay in between. The CDR3 is 14 residues long. The CDR3 sequence: CASSTAVRSYGYTF. The CDR3 DNA follows: TGTGCCAGCAGTACCGCAGTTAGGAGCTATGGCTACACCTTC.

This clonotype was counted many times. V is TRBV11-2 and J is TRBJ2-7; 8 positions agree with TRBD2. The CDR3 extends over 16 amino acids. The V gene end was trimmed by 4 bases and the J gene end by 4 bases; junction bases not matched to a gene: 12. CDR1 and CDR2 (germline): SGHAT, FQNNGV. The CDR3 DNA is TGTGCCAGCAGCTCGGGACTAGTGAATGGTGTGTACGAGCAGTACTTC. This gives the protein CASSSGLVNGVYEQYF.

The chain uses TRBV19 and TRBJ2-5; D unresolved. V lost 6 bases and J 4 bases, leaving 9 bases between the germline ends. The CDR3 runs 12 residues. CDR1 is LNHDA, CDR2 SQIVND, per germline (reference sequence). The CDR3 DNA reads as TGTGCCAGTAGAGGGATTAGAGAGACCCAGTACTTC. This gives the protein CASRGIRETQYF.

A remark on this clonotype: This could be a read error, since a much larger clone is one nucleotide away. The chain carries TRBV6-2 or TRBV6-3 and TRBJ1-5, with D uncertain. The germline gives CDR1 MNHEY, CDR2 SVGEGT. The CDR3 sequence is 15 residues long. The CDR3 DNA sequence: TGTGCCAGCAGTTACTCCGGACGGACTGGTCAGCCCAAGCATTTT. Amino acids: CASSYSGRTGQPKHF.

The sample holds many counts of this clonotype. The chain couples TRBV20-1 to TRBJ1-5; the D is unclear. Trimming left V 1 base short and J 0 bases short, with 13 bases between. The CDR3 covers 16 residues. Germline V lookup: CDR1 DFQATT, CDR2 SNEGSKA (reference sequence). CDR3 in amino acids: CSARAPKPYSNQPQHF. Here the CDR3 DNA reads TGCAGTGCTAGAGCCCCCAAGCCTTATAGCAATCAGCCCCAGCATTTT.

The chain combines TRBV29-1 with TRBJ2-7; TRBD2 matches 10 bases. The CDR3 totals 13 residues. The germline gives CDR1 SQVTM, CDR2 ANQGSEA. J lost 3 bases, V lost 2 bases, and 1 base had no gene match. CDR3 nucleotide sequence: TGCAGCGTTGAAAGACTAGCGGGCTACGAGCAGTACTTC. This sequence encodes CSVERLAGYEQYF.

The sample holds a few counts of this clonotype. The chain has TRBV2 and TRBJ1-2, with D uncertain. V lost 6 bases and J 5 bases, leaving 13 bases between the germline ends. CDR3 length equals 13 residues. CDR1 SNHLY and CDR2 FYNNEI come from the germline V gene. This CDR3 reads CASRIVQVYGYTF. In DNA form, the CDR3 reads TGTGCCAGCAGAATCGTCCAGGTTTATGGCTACACCTTC.

This clonotype was recorded a few times. The J gene is TRBJ2-7, the V gene TRBV5-4; maybe TRBD1 (5 bases). This CDR3 contains 14 residues. V lost 5 bases and J 0 bases, leaving 12 bases between the germline ends. Looked up from germline, CDR1 is SGHNT and CDR2 is YYREEE (reference sequence). CDR3 protein: CASSPAGRSYEQYF. The DNA of the CDR3 is TGTGCCAGCAGTCCCGCAGGGCGCTCCTACGAGCAGTACTTC.